Each of the 5 T cell receptor beta chains below was sequenced from the same sample in a study of blood T cell repertoires in COVID-19. The table came from immunoSEQ multiplex PCR; TCRdb's copy has only in-frame clones and leaves some out. The table includes 90,000 to 120,000 clones, 65% to 80% detected once. The specimen was peripheral blood. Every receptor here comes from a man aged 70 or older with acute or convalescent COVID-19.

This chain joins TRBV5-1 and TRBJ1-5; 9 nucleotides match TRBD1. V dropped 4 bases and J dropped 4; count of bases not matched to a gene: 6. CDR3 length: 15 amino acids. CDR1 and CDR2 (germline): SGHRS, YFSETQ. As DNA, the CDR3 is TGCGCCAGCAGCCCTACCGGGACAGGGAATCAGCCCCAGCATTTT. Protein: CASSPTGTGNQPQHF.

V is TRBV6-5 and J is TRBJ2-5, with D maybe TRBD1 (5 bases). CDR1 is MNHEY and CDR2 is SVGAGI in the germline V gene. Trimming cost V 0 bases and J 5 bases, with 13 bases left between them. The CDR3 has 15 amino acids. This CDR3 reads CASSYSNRGIETQYF. Written as DNA, the CDR3 is TGTGCCAGCAGTTACTCGAATAGGGGAATCGAGACCCAGTACTTC.

Worth noting for this clone: Other nucleotide sequences in the sample specify the same CDR3. The chain joins TRBV7-3 to TRBJ1-3; D unresolved. Germline assignment: CDR1 SGHTA and CDR2 FQGTGA. The CDR3 has 13 amino acids. Trimming shortened V by 4 bases and J by 4 bases, and 8 bases separated the two germline ends. The CDR3, as DNA: TGTGCCAGCAGCTGGGCGCCGGGAAACACCATATATTTT. Protein: CASSWAPGNTIYF.

The chain couples TRBV9 to TRBJ1-5; D remains ambiguous. The germline CDR1 and CDR2 sequences are SGDLS and YYNGEE. V gave up 3 bases and J gave up 0 bases, with 7 bases separating them. The CDR3 sequence is 14 residues long. The CDR3 sequence is CASSGGDSNQPQHF. CDR3 bases: TGTGCCAGCAGCGGAGGAGATAGCAATCAGCCCCAGCATTTT.

The chain has TRBV5-1 and TRBJ2-3; D unclear. V was trimmed by 3 bases and J by 3 bases, leaving 8 bases between them. Germline V gene data show CDR1 as SGHRS and CDR2 as YFSETQ. This CDR3 contains 13 residues. The CDR3 sequence: CASSSGQTDTQYF. DNA for the CDR3: TGCGCCAGCAGCTCTGGGCAAACAGATACGCAGTATTTT.